This section outlines one TCR beta chain sequence together with its context. The data are from a study of blood T cell repertoires in COVID-19. Study-wide background: There were acute and convalescent COVID-19 samples, and they came from the United States, Italy and Spain. The cDNA or gDNA used as material had been derived from T cells, B-cell-depleted T cells, or PBMCs.

Authors' processing steps: For nucleated cells, counts were estimated from reference gene primer amplification. Clones were read by immunoSEQ multiplex PCR, and TCRdb kept only the in-frame ones, dropping some. The DNA was the basis for D and trimming; V, J and clone size are from that table. The repertoire holds roughly 220,000 clones, with more than 85% as singletons. Sequenced input: peripheral blood. The clonotype originates from a man between 60 and 70 years old with acute or convalescent COVID-19.

The CDR3 loop is CASSLVQTGELFF. The CDR3 DNA reads TGTGCCAGCAGCTTGGTGCAGACCGGGGAGCTGTTTTTT. This chain uses TRBV5-5 with TRBJ2-2; no reliable D call. The CDR3 covers 13 residues. Germline assignment: CDR1 SGHKS and CDR2 YYEKEE (reference sequence). V lost 0 bases, J lost 5 bases, and 5 bases lay in between.